One and the same sample provided the 21 T cell receptor beta chains below, sequenced in a study of blood T cell repertoires in COVID-19 (dated by TCRdb to about 2020). The protocol used for the library was the immunoSEQ multiplex PCR assay. TCRdb's version of the immuneACCESS table is confined to in-frame rearrangements and falls short of the full clone set. An unresolved V gene accounts for under half of the shortfall where checked; the remainder is of unknown origin. The sample profile shows hundreds of thousands of clones; more than 65% of them were found once. The ten largest account for roughly 7.9% of the sample. Sequenced sample: peripheral blood. The receptors come from a woman older than 75 with acute or convalescent COVID-19.

This clone has a handful of counts. This chain uses TRBV11-2 with TRBJ1-2, with 9 bases lining up with TRBD1. The CDR3 loop spans 17 amino acids. Germline CDR1 is SGHAT and CDR2 is FQNNGV. Losses at the gene ends were 4 bases for V and 8 bases for J; bases not matched to a gene: 17. CDR3 bases: TGTGCCAGCAGCTCCATTCTCCGCGGGACAGGGAAGAGGGGCTACACCTTC. Protein sequence: CASSSILRGTGKRGYTF. The full variable domain, completed using reference TRBV11-2 and TRBJ1-2, is EAGVAQSPRYKIIEKRQSVAFWCNPISGHATLYWYQQILGQGPKLLIQFQNNGVVDDSQLPKDRFSAERLKGVDSTLKIQPAKLEDSAVYLCASSSILRGTGKRGYTFGSGTRLTVV.

The chain combines TRBV10-3 with TRBJ2-2, with D possibly being TRBD1 (6 bases). From germline, CDR1 is ENHRY and CDR2 SYGVKD. Between the trimmed V and J ends, which lost 5 bases and 5 bases, there was a span of 15 bases. The CDR3 contains 15 residues. Here the CDR3 reads CAISTLDQGTGELFF. The DNA for the CDR3 is TGTGCCATCAGTACACTGGATCAGGGGACCGGGGAGCTGTTTTTT.

The chain links TRBV11-2 to TRBJ2-7; maybe TRBD2 (7 bases). In germline, CDR1 is SGHAT, CDR2 FQNNGV. This CDR3 is built from 15 residues. V gave up 5 bases and J gave up 12 bases, with 26 bases separating them. CDR3 in DNA: TGTGCCAGCAGCCCCGGGGTGGGCGGGGGACAACAGCGGTACTTC. Translating it yields CASSPGVGGGQQRYF. Full variable domain (outside the CDR3, taken from reference TRBV11-2 and TRBJ2-7): EAGVAQSPRYKIIEKRQSVAFWCNPISGHATLYWYQQILGQGPKLLIQFQNNGVVDDSQLPKDRFSAERLKGVDSTLKIQPAKLEDSAVYLCASSPGVGGGQQRYFGPGTRLTVT.

The genes are TRBV9 and TRBJ2-7; 9 bases align to TRBD1. The CDR3 is 14 residues long. CDR1 SGDLS and CDR2 YYNGEE come from the germline V gene. The V and J ends lost 4 bases and 3 bases, in that order; junction bases with no gene match: 5. For the CDR3, the DNA is TGTGCCAGCAGCCCGGGACAGGGAAACTACGAGCAGTACTTC. Its translation is CASSPGQGNYEQYF. Using reference TRBV9 and TRBJ2-7 for the parts outside the CDR3, the full variable domain is DSGVTQTPKHLITATGQRVTLRCSPRSGDLSVYWYQQSLDQGLQFLIQYYNGEERAKGNILERFSAQQFPDLHSELNLSSLELGDSALYFCASSPGQGNYEQYFGPGTRLTVT.

The chain couples TRBV7-6 to TRBJ1-3, with D maybe TRBD1 (5 bases). Germline assignment: CDR1 SGHVS and CDR2 FNYEAQ. Trimming cost V 8 bases and J 1 base, with 15 bases left between them. The CDR3 extends over 15 amino acids. In DNA, the CDR3 is TGTGCCAGCTCCATGGGGCACCGGTCTGGAAACACCATATATTTT. The encoded protein is CASSMGHRSGNTIYF.

The chain is built from TRBV10-3 and TRBJ1-2, with a possible D match to TRBD1 (5 bases). Trimming stripped 3 bases from V and 4 bases from J, with 15 bases between. The CDR3 length is 15 residues. Germline loops: CDR1 ENHRY, CDR2 SYGVKD. The DNA of the CDR3 is TGTGCCATCAGTGAAGGGGTCGGACGGAGCTATGGCTACACCTTC. Translating it yields CAISEGVGRSYGYTF.

This chain connects TRBV7-9 to TRBJ1-2, with 7 positions matching TRBD1. V shed 4 bases, J shed 4 bases, and the junction held 6 bases outside the gene matches. The CDR3 contains 14 residues. Germline V CDR1 and CDR2: SEHNR, FQNEAQ (reference sequence). The CDR3 sequence is CASSSGTELYGYTF. The CDR3, as DNA: TGTGCCAGCAGCTCGGGGACAGAACTCTATGGCTACACCTTC.

The rearrangement uses TRBV5-4 and TRBJ2-7; 8 bases are shared with TRBD2. Per germline, CDR1 SGHNT and CDR2 YYREEE (reference sequence). The CDR3 extends over 17 amino acids. The V and J ends lost 7 bases and 5 bases, in that order; junction bases with no gene match: 20. CDR3 region: CASGDTTSGVGSNEQYF. CDR3 nucleotide sequence: TGTGCCAGCGGAGACACTACTAGCGGCGTAGGTTCCAACGAGCAGTACTTC.

This clone was picked up a small number of times. The gene calls are TRBV5-1 and TRBJ2-7, with a tentative D call TRBD1 (5 bases). The CDR3 covers 12 residues. In germline, CDR1 is SGHRS, CDR2 YFSETQ. The ends were cut back, 1 base at V and 6 bases at J, with 8 bases in the middle. In nucleotides, the CDR3 is TGCGCCAGCAGCTTGTGGGGCCTCGAGCAGTACTTC. As protein: CASSLWGLEQYF. Combining the CDR3 with reference TRBV5-1 and TRBJ2-7 gives the whole variable domain KAGVTQTPRYLIKTRGQQVTLSCSPISGHRSVSWYQQTPGQGLQFLFEYFSETQRNKGNFPGRFSGRQFSNSRSEMNVSTLELGDSALYLCASSLWGLEQYFGPGTRLTVT.

The V and J genes are TRBV6-6 and TRBJ1-1, with no clear D. Trimming took 7 bases from V and 7 from J, leaving 10 bases between them. The CDR3 covers 11 residues. Germline assignment: CDR1 MNHNY and CDR2 SVGAGI (reference sequence). This CDR3 reads CASTRALEAFF. The CDR3, as DNA: TGTGCCAGCACACGAGCTCTTGAAGCTTTCTTT.

The J gene is TRBJ2-6, the V gene TRBV7-9; D not certain. CDR3 length: 16 amino acids. V dropped 5 bases and J dropped 2 bases, with 13 bases sitting between them. Germline assignment: CDR1 SEHNR and CDR2 FQNEAQ (reference sequence). The CDR3 sequence: CASSPDSWPGANVLTF. The CDR3 DNA reads as TGTGCCAGCAGCCCCGATTCGTGGCCTGGGGCCAACGTCCTGACTTTC. Variable domain in full (rest from reference TRBV7-9 and TRBJ2-6): DTGVSQNPRHKITKRGQNVTFRCDPISEHNRLYWYRQTLGQGPEFLTYFQNEAQLEKSRLLSDRFSAERPKGSFSTLEIQRTEQGDSAMYLCASSPDSWPGANVLTFGAGSRLTVL.

This rearrangement joins TRBV5-1 to TRBJ2-7, with D perhaps matching TRBD1 (6 bases). Trimming removed 4 bases from V and 2 bases from J, with 28 bases in between. The germline V gene has CDR1 SGHRS and CDR2 YFSETQ. The CDR3 runs 19 residues. CDR3 region: CASSLSTGTTRHLPYEQYF. CDR3 DNA: TGCGCCAGCAGCCTCTCTACCGGGACAACCCGACACCTACCCTACGAGCAGTACTTC.

The chain combines TRBV19 with TRBJ1-1; D is ambiguous. V lost 6 bases to trimming and J lost 6 bases, with 14 bases between them. This CDR3 comprises 13 residues. In germline, CDR1 is LNHDA, CDR2 SQIVND (reference sequence). The CDR3 DNA follows: TGTGCCAGTAGGATCGTCGGTGGGCCTGAAGCTTTCTTT. As protein: CASRIVGGPEAFF.

The V and J genes are TRBV5-1 and TRBJ2-7; D unresolved. Trimming took off 0 bases at V and 2 bases at J, with 12 bases between the two ends. The CDR3 sequence is 15 residues long. Per germline, CDR1 SGHRS and CDR2 YFSETQ. As DNA, the CDR3 is TGCGCCAGCAGCTTGGGGGCCCAAGAAACCTACGAGCAGTACTTC. This sequence encodes CASSLGAQETYEQYF.

The gene calls are TRBV9 and TRBJ2-1; possible D gene TRBD2, 6 bases. The CDR3 length is 14 residues. V gave up 0 bases and J gave up 8 bases, with 12 bases separating them. The V gene's germline CDR1 is SGDLS and CDR2 YYNGEE. The CDR3 loop reads CASSVAEGQDEQFF. The CDR3 DNA is TGTGCCAGCAGCGTAGCGGAGGGTCAGGATGAGCAGTTCTTC.

The chain recombines TRBV19 with TRBJ2-1; a weak D match, TRBD1 (7 bases). The CDR3 covers 15 residues. Trimming shortened V by 6 bases and J by 2 bases, and 14 bases separated the two germline ends. Germline V CDR1 and CDR2: LNHDA, SQIVND (reference sequence). Written as DNA, the CDR3 is TGTGCCAGTAGAGCCAGGGGGGATCCCTACAATGAGCAGTTCTTC. As protein: CASRARGDPYNEQFF. The whole variable domain, filled in from reference TRBV19 and TRBJ2-1, reads DGGITQSPKYLFRKEGQNVTLSCEQNLNHDAMYWYRQDPGQGLRLIYYSQIVNDFQKGDIAEGYSVSREKKESFPLTVTSAQKNPTAFYLCASRARGDPYNEQFFGPGTRLTVL.

The CDR3 coding sequence is TGTGCCAGCGGGACAGACGAGCAGTACTTC. This encodes CASGTDEQYF. The rearrangement uses TRBV6-5 and TRBJ2-7, with 7 bases matching TRBD1. This CDR3 is built from 10 residues. Germline CDR1 and CDR2: MNHEY and SVGAGI. After removal of 8 bases from V and 5 bases from J, the junction contained 0 bases not matched to a gene.

The chain combines TRBV29-1 with TRBJ2-1, with D hard to call. The CDR3 length is 10 residues. The V gene's germline CDR1 is SQVTM and CDR2 ANQGSEA. V was shortened by 5 bases and J by 6 bases, with 5 bases between the two germline ends. This chain's CDR3 is CSVYPNEQFF. The CDR3 coding sequence is TGCAGCGTTTATCCCAATGAGCAGTTCTTC.

The table lists this clone with a few counts. The CDR3 sequence is CASSSFYGYTF. The DNA of the CDR3 is TGTGCCAGCAGTTCATTCTATGGCTACACCTTC. The chain employs TRBV6-5 and TRBJ1-2; D call uncertain. The V gene lost 4 bases and the J gene lost 4 bases, with 4 bases spanning the gap. Germline lookup yields CDR1 MNHEY and CDR2 SVGAGI. The CDR3 is 11 amino acids.

The rearrangement joins TRBV29-1 to TRBJ1-2, with 7 bases aligning to TRBD1. The germline CDR1 and CDR2 sequences are SQVTM and ANQGSEA. Trimming cost V 6 bases and J 8 bases; bases outside gene matches: 12. The CDR3 covers 13 residues. CDR3 sequence: CSVEGASSWGYTF. Written as DNA, the CDR3 is TGCAGCGTGGAGGGGGCATCCTCCTGGGGCTACACCTTC.

The rearrangement links TRBV4-2 to TRBJ2-3, with D possibly matching TRBD2 (6 bases). The CDR3 runs to 15 residues. Germline CDR1 and CDR2: LGHNA and YNFKEQ. V lost 2 bases and J 0 bases, leaving 9 bases between the germline ends. CDR3 sequence: CASSQRRESTDTQYF. CDR3 nucleotides: TGTGCCAGCAGCCAAAGGCGGGAAAGCACAGATACGCAGTATTTT.